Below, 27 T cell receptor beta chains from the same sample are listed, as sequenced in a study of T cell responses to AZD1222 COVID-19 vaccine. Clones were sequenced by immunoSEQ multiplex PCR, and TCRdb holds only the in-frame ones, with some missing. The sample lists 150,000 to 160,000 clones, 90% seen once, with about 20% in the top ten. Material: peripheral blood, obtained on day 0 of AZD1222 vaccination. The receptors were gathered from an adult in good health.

In nucleotides, the CDR3 is TGTGCCAGCAGCACTAGGGACACAGAGTACGAGCAGTACTTC. This codes for CASSTRDTEYEQYF. The rearrangement joins TRBV13 to TRBJ2-7, with a tentative D call TRBD1 (6 bases). The CDR3 spans 14 residues. Between the trimmed V and J ends, which lost 5 bases and 4 bases, there was a span of 15 bases. Germline lookup yields CDR1 PRHDT and CDR2 FYEKMQ (reference sequence).

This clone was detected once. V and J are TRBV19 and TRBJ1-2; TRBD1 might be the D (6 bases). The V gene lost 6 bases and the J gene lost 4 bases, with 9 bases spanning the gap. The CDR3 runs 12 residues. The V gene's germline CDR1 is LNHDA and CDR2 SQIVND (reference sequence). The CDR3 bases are TGTGCCAGTAGGGACAGACCCTATGGCTACACCTTC. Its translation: CASRDRPYGYTF.

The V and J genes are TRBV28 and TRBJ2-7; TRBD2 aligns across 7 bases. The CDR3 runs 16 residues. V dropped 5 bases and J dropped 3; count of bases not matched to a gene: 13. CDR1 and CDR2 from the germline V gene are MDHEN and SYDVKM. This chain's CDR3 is CASSPPSWREGYEQYF. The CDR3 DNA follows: TGTGCCAGCAGTCCTCCTTCGTGGAGGGAGGGCTACGAGCAGTACTTC.

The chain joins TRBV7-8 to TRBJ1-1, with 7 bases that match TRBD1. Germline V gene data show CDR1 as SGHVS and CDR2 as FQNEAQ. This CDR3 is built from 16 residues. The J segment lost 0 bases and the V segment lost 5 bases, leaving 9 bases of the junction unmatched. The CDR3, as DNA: TGTGCCAGCAGCCTAACAAACAGGGGAGTGAACACTGAAGCTTTCTTT. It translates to CASSLTNRGVNTEAFF. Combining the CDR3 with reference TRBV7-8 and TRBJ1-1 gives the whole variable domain GAGVSQSPRYKVAKRGQDVALRCDPISGHVSLFWYQQALGQGPEFLTYFQNEAQLDKSGLPSDRFFAERPEGSVSTLKIQRTQQEDSAVYLCASSLTNRGVNTEAFFGQGTRLTVV.

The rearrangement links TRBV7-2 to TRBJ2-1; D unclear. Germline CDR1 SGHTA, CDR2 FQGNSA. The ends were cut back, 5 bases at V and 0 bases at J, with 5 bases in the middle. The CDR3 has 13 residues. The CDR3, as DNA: TGTGCCAGCAGCACGAGCTCCTACAATGAGCAGTTCTTC. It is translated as CASSTSSYNEQFF. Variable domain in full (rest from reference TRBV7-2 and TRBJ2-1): GAGVSQSPSNKVTEKGKDVELRCDPISGHTALYWYRQSLGQGLEFLIYFQGNSAPDKSGLPSDRFSAERTGGSVSTLTIQRTQQEDSAVYLCASSTSSYNEQFFGPGTRLTVL.

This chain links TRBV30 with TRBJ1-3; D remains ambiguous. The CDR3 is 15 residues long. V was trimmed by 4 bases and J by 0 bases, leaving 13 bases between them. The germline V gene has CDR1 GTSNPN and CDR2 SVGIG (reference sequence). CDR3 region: CAWTKRLSSGNTIYF. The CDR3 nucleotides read TGTGCCTGGACGAAGCGTCTGAGCTCTGGAAACACCATATATTTT.

The CDR3 here is CASSLEGAANEKLFF. DNA of the CDR3: TGCGCCAGCAGCCTAGAGGGGGCAGCTAATGAAAAACTGTTTTTT. The chain employs TRBV4-1 and TRBJ1-4; 7 bases map to TRBD1. V lost 4 bases, J lost 3 bases, and 5 bases stayed unmatched. Per germline, CDR1 MGHRA and CDR2 YSYEKL. This CDR3 region has 15 residues.

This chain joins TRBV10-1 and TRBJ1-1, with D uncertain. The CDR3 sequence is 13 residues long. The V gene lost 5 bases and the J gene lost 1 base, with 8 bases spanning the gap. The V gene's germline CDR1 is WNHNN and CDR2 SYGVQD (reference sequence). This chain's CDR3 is CASSLTANTEAFF. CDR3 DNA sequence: TGCGCCAGCAGTTTGACGGCGAACACTGAAGCTTTCTTT.

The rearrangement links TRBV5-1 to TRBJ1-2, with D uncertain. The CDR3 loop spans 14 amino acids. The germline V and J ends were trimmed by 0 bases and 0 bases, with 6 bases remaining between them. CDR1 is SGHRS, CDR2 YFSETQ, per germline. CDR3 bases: TGCGCCAGCAGCTTGGAATCCACTAACTATGGCTACACCTTC. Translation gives CASSLESTNYGYTF.

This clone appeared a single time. The CDR3, as DNA: TGTGCCAGCAGTCTGGGGACAGTAGCTAACTATGGCTACACCTTC. Translating it yields CASSLGTVANYGYTF. The gene calls are TRBV27 and TRBJ1-2; 7 positions match TRBD1. The germline CDR1 and CDR2 sequences are MNHEY and SMNVEV (reference sequence). V was clipped by 5 bases and J by 0 bases; unmatched bases: 6. CDR3 length equals 15 residues.

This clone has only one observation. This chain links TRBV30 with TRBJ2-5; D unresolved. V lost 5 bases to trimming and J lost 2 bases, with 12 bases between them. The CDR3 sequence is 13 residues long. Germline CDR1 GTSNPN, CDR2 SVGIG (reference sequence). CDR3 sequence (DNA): TGTGCCTGGGGTACGACCGTTCAAGAGACCCAGTACTTC. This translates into CAWGTTVQETQYF.

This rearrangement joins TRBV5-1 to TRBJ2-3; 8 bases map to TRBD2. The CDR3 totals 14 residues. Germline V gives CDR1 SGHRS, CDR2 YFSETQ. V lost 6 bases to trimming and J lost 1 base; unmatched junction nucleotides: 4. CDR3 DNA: TGCGCCAGCAACCCGGGACTAGGCACAGATACGCAGTATTTT. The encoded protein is CASNPGLGTDTQYF.

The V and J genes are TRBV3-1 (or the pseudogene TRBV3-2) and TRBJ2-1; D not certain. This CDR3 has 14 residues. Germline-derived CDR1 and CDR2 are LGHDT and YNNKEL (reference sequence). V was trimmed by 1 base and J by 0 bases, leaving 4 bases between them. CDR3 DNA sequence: TGTGCCAGCAGCCAAGCAGGCTCCTACAATGAGCAGTTCTTC. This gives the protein CASSQAGSYNEQFF.

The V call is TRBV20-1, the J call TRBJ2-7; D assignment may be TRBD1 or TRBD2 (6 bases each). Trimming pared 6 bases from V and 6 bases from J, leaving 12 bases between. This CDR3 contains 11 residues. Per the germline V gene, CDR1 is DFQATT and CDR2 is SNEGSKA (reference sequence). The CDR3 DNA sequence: TGCAGTGCCGTATCGGGGGCCGAGCAGTACTTC. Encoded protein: CSAVSGAEQYF.

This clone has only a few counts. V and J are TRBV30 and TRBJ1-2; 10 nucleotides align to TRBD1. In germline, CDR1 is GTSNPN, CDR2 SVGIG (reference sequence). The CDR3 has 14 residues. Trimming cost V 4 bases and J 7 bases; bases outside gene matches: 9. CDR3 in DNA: TGTGCCTGGACTTTCGACAGGGGGCCGGGTGGCTACACCTTC. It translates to CAWTFDRGPGGYTF.

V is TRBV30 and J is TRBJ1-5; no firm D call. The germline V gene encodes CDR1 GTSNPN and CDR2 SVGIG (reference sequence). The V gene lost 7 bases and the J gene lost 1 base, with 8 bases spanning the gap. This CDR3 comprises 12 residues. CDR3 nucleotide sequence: TGTGCCTTCTCTCGGAGCAATCAGCCCCAGCATTTT. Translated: CAFSRSNQPQHF.

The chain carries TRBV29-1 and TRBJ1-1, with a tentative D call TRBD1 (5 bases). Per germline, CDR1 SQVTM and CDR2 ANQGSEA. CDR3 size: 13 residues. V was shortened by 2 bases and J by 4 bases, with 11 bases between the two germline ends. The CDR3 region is CSVEPPGSTEAFF. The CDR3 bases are TGCAGCGTTGAACCCCCAGGGTCCACTGAAGCTTTCTTT. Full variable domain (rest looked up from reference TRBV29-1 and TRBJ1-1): SAVISQKPSRDICQRGTSLTIQCQVDSQVTMMFWYRQQPGQSLTLIATANQGSEATYESGFVIDKFPISRPNLTFSTLTVSNMSPEDSSIYLCSVEPPGSTEAFFGQGTRLTVV.

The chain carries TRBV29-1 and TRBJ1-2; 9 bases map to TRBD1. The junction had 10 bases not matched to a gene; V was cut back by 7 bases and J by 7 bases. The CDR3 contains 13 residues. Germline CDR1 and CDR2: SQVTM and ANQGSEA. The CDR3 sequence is CSAHGTGRGGYTF. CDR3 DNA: TGCAGCGCCCATGGGACAGGGCGAGGTGGCTACACCTTC.

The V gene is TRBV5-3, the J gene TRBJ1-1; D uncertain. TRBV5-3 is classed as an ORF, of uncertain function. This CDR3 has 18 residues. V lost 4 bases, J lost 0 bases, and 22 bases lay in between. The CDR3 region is CARSPRRVPRPMNTEAFF. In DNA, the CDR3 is TGTGCCAGAAGCCCCCGGAGGGTGCCTAGGCCTATGAACACTGAAGCTTTCTTT.

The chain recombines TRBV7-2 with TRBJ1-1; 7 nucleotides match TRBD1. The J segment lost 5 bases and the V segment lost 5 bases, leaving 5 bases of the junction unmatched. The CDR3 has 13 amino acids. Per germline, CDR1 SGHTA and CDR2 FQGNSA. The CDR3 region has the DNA TGTGCCAGCAGCCCCCGCAGGGGGACTGAAGCTTTCTTT. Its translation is CASSPRRGTEAFF. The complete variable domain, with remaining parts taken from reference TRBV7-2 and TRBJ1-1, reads GAGVSQSPSNKVTEKGKDVELRCDPISGHTALYWYRQSLGQGLEFLIYFQGNSAPDKSGLPSDRFSAERTGGSVSTLTIQRTQQEDSAVYLCASSPRRGTEAFFGQGTRLTVV.

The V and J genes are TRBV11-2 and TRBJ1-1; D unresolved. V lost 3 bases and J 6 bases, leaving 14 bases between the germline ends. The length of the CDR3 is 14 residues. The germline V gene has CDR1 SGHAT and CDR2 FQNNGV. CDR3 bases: TGTGCCAGCAGCTTCCAGCCTTACGACTCTGAAGCTTTCTTT. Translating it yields CASSFQPYDSEAFF.

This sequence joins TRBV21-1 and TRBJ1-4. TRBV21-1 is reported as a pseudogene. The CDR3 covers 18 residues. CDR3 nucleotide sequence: TGTGCCAGCACCCCAACCAGTGACGCCGTTGCAACTAATGAAAAACTGTTTTTT. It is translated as CASTPTSDAVATNEKLFF.

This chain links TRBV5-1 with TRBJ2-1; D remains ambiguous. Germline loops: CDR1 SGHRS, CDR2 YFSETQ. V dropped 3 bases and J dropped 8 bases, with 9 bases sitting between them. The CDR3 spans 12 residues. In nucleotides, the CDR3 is TGCGCCAGCAGCTGGCTAGGAGATGAGCAGTTCTTC. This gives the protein CASSWLGDEQFF. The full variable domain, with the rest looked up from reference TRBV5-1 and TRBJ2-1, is KAGVTQTPRYLIKTRGQQVTLSCSPISGHRSVSWYQQTPGQGLQFLFEYFSETQRNKGNFPGRFSGRQFSNSRSEMNVSTLELGDSALYLCASSWLGDEQFFGPGTRLTVL.

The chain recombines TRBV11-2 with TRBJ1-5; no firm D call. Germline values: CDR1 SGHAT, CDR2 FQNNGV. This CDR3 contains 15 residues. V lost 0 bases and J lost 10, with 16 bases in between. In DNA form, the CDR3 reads TGTGCCAGCAGCTTAGACGCGGGTCCCCTATTCCCCCAGCATTTT. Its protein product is CASSLDAGPLFPQHF. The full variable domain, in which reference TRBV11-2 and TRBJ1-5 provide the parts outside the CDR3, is EAGVAQSPRYKIIEKRQSVAFWCNPISGHATLYWYQQILGQGPKLLIQFQNNGVVDDSQLPKDRFSAERLKGVDSTLKIQPAKLEDSAVYLCASSLDAGPLFPQHFGDGTRLSIL.

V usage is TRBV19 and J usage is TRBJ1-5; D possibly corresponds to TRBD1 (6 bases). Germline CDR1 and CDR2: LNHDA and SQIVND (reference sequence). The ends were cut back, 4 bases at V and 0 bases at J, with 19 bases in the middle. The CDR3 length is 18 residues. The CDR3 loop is CASSTGPRGGHSNQPQHF. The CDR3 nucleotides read TGTGCCAGTAGTACGGGCCCCAGGGGCGGCCATAGCAATCAGCCCCAGCATTTT.

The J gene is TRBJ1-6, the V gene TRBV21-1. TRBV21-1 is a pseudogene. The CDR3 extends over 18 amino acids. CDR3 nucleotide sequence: TGTGCCAGCAGCTTGAGGGGGCGCGGGAGGGCCTATAATTCACCCCTCCACTTT. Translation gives CASSLRGRGRAYNSPLHF.

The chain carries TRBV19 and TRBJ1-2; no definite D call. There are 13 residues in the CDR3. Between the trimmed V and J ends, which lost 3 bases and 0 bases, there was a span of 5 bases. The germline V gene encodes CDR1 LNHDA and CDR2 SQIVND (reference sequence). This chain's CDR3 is CASSMEANYGYTF. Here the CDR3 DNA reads TGTGCCAGTAGTATGGAGGCTAACTATGGCTACACCTTC.